The 25 T cell receptor beta chains in this list originate from one sample, sequenced in a study of metastatic and nonmetastatic thyroid tumors. No treatment of any kind had been given to any patient before thyroid surgery. Using MiXCR, TCRdb reanalyzed the PCR reads. The sample includes around 31,000 clones, around 23% of them seen just once. The sample was tumor tissue. Receptors were obtained from a male donor with papillary thyroid cancer or a benign thyroid nodule (not recorded which). Some clones in this sample may be carry-over from other donors' samples.

The chain links TRBV5-1 to TRBJ1-2, with D hard to call. Germline V gene data show CDR1 as SGHRS and CDR2 as YFSETQ. This CDR3 spans 15 amino acids. V was cut by 3 bases and J by 4 bases, with 16 bases left in between. Written as DNA, the CDR3 is TGCGCCAGCAGCTCTGACACCCAGAACGTCTATGGCTACACCTTC. Translating gives CASSSDTQNVYGYTF.

In its sample, this clone ranks as large. At the DNA level, this CDR3 is encoded by other sequences in the same sample as well. The CDR3, as DNA: TGTGCCAGCAGTTCAGGCAGGGGCGACGAAAAACTGTTTTTT. This translates into CASSSGRGDEKLFF. This rearrangement joins TRBV27 to TRBJ1-4; a weak D match, TRBD1 (6 bases). Germline V CDR1 and CDR2: MNHEY, SMNVEV (reference sequence). The CDR3 is 14 residues long. V was pared by 4 bases and J by 8 bases, with 14 bases between.

Many counts were recorded for this clone. The germline gene is not matched at one end of the junction; a read error may be the cause. V is TRBV18 and J is TRBJ1-2, with a possible D match to TRBD1 (5 bases). Germline CDR1 reads KGHSH; CDR2 reads LQKENI. The CDR3 totals 17 residues. The chain's CDR3 is CASSPQGTNSINHGYTF. The CDR3 nucleotides read TGTGCCAGCTCACCACAGGGGACCAATAGTATTAACCATGGCTACACCTTC.

This clone is medium-sized within its sample. The chain carries TRBV6-6 and TRBJ1-2, with D uncertain. V lost 0 bases, J lost 7 bases, and 15 bases lay in between. CDR3 length: 15 residues. Looked up from germline, CDR1 is MNHNY and CDR2 is SVGAGI (reference sequence). The CDR3 here is CASSYSVSQNFGYTF. The CDR3 bases are TGTGCCAGCAGTTACTCTGTCAGCCAGAATTTTGGCTACACCTTC.

This clone was picked up a small number of times. Germline is not matched at one junction end, which may reflect a read error. The chain carries TRBV28 and TRBJ1-2; possible D gene TRBD1, 5 bases. This CDR3 contains 17 residues. Germline CDR1 MDHEN, CDR2 SYDVKM. The CDR3 spells CASSETRGLNPTYGYTF. DNA for the CDR3: TGTGCCAGCAGTGAAACCCGGGGACTAAACCCTACCTATGGCTACACATTC.

The genes are TRBV9 and TRBJ2-2; TRBD1 aligns across 7 bases. Germline CDR1 is SGDLS and CDR2 is YYNGEE. This CDR3 is built from 18 residues. V gave up 4 bases and J gave up 4 bases; unmatched junction bases: 16. The CDR3 is CASSTPRVVTGSTGELFF. The CDR3 coding sequence is TGTGCCAGCAGCACCCCCAGGGTGGTGACAGGGAGCACCGGGGAGCTGTTTTTT.

This clone was recorded a few times. This clone may be a read error of a much larger clone one base away. CDR3 bases: TGTGCCAGCAGTGCGGGACAGGGGACTAACTATGGCTACACCTTC. Protein product: CASSAGQGTNYGYTF. The chain is built from TRBV25-1 and TRBJ1-2; 10 bases are shared with TRBD1. The CDR3 contains 15 residues. CDR1 and CDR2 from the germline V gene are MGHDK and SYGVNS. J lost 0 bases, V lost 4 bases, and 2 bases had no gene match.

By share of the sample, this clone is medium-sized. The chain has TRBV6-2 or TRBV6-3 and TRBJ2-7; tentatively, D is TRBD2 (6 bases). V gave up 0 bases and J gave up 6 bases, with 24 bases separating them. Per germline, CDR1 MNHEY and CDR2 SVGEGT. This CDR3 has 18 amino acids. The CDR3 sequence is CASSYSLKTVDVGGEQYF. CDR3 DNA: TGTGCCAGCAGTTACTCGTTAAAGACTGTTGACGTCGGGGGCGAGCAGTACTTC.

The table lists this clone with many counts. J is TRBJ1-1 and V is TRBV7-9; the D is unclear. CDR1 is SEHNR and CDR2 is FQNEAQ in the germline V gene (reference sequence). This CDR3 region has 15 residues. V shed 1 base and J shed 6 bases, with 15 bases lying between them. CDR3 sequence reads: CASSLGFMGYAEAFF. In DNA form, the CDR3 reads TGTGCCAGCAGCTTAGGGTTCATGGGGTACGCTGAAGCTTTCTTT.

Comment on this clone: One end of the junction is discordant with germline, which a read error may explain. The chain couples TRBV12-3 or TRBV12-4 to TRBJ2-2, with TRBD2 identical over 12 bases. The CDR3 is 17 amino acids. The CDR3 protein is CASSSMRLAGVTGELFF. CDR3 bases: TGTGCCAGCAGTAGTATGCGACTAGCGGGGGTCACCGGCGAGCTGTTTTTT.

This clone was observed at least ten times. The genes are TRBV5-1 and TRBJ2-4, with D possibly being TRBD2 (6 bases). Looked up from germline, CDR1 is SGHRS and CDR2 is YFSETQ. The V gene lost 0 bases and the J gene lost 1 base, with 11 bases spanning the gap. The CDR3 runs to 16 residues. CDR3 DNA sequence: TGCGCCAGCAGCTTGGCGACTAGTCCGGCCAAAAACATTCAGTACTTC. Encoded protein: CASSLATSPAKNIQYF.

This clone has a count of ten or more. V usage is TRBV7-2 and J usage is TRBJ2-6; a possible D gene is TRBD1 (5 bases). The V end lost 5 bases, the J end lost 2 bases, and 10 bases lay between the germline ends. The CDR3 is 15 residues long. Germline CDR1 and CDR2: SGHTA and FQGNSA. CDR3 in DNA: TGTGCCAGCAGCAACGACAGCCCTGGGGCCAACGTCCTGACTTTC. This sequence encodes CASSNDSPGANVLTF. The complete variable domain, with remaining parts taken from reference TRBV7-2 and TRBJ2-6, reads GAGVSQSPSNKVTEKGKDVELRCDPISGHTALYWYRQSLGQGLEFLIYFQGNSAPDKSGLPSDRFSAERTGGSVSTLTIQRTQQEDSAVYLCASSNDSPGANVLTFGAGSRLTVL.

This clone occurred many times. V and J are TRBV20-1 and TRBJ1-6, with a tentative D call TRBD1 (6 bases). Trimming shortened V by 2 bases and J by 7 bases, and 24 bases separated the two germline ends. The CDR3 covers 18 residues. In germline, CDR1 is DFQATT, CDR2 SNEGSKA (reference sequence). This CDR3 is CSARKPGGAGSYNSPLHF. The DNA for the CDR3 is TGCAGTGCTAGAAAACCGGGGGGGGCAGGCTCGTACAATTCACCCCTCCACTTT.

The chain employs TRBV28 and TRBJ2-3, with 8 bases aligning to TRBD2. The V gene end was trimmed by 5 bases and the J gene end by 4 bases; junction bases not matched to a gene: 14. This CDR3 comprises 17 residues. The V gene's germline CDR1 is MDHEN and CDR2 SYDVKM. The CDR3 reads CASSRITAGVRADTQYF. The DNA of the CDR3 is TGTGCCAGCAGTCGCATCACAGCGGGAGTACGGGCAGATACGCAGTATTTT.

This clone qualifies as medium-sized. The CDR3 here is CASSLRTAQNQPQHF. CDR3 nucleotide sequence: TGTGCCAGCAGCTTACGAACAGCCCAAAATCAGCCCCAGCATTTT. The genes are TRBV7-2 and TRBJ1-5; D is uncertain. The CDR3 totals 15 residues. V was cut by 2 bases and J by 4 bases, with 12 bases left in between. Germline CDR1 is SGHTA and CDR2 is FQGNSA.

Details on this clone: A much larger clonotype is one base distant, so this may be a read error. The chain combines TRBV5-6 with TRBJ1-5, with D unresolved. This CDR3 comprises 16 residues. Germline-derived CDR1 and CDR2 are SGHDT and YYEEEE. V lost 2 bases to trimming and J lost 0 bases, with 12 bases between them. CDR3 residues: CASSFWTPLSNQPQHF. The CDR3 DNA reads as TGTGCCAGCAGCTTCTGGACCCCCCTTAGCAATCAGCCCCAGCATTTT.

Only a few counts were recorded for this clone. Just one base apart from a much larger clone, this may be a read error. V usage is TRBV15 and J usage is TRBJ2-3; D remains ambiguous. Per the germline V gene, CDR1 is LNHNV and CDR2 is YYDKDF (reference sequence). The CDR3 covers 15 residues. V was cut by 0 bases and J by 6 bases, with 13 bases left in between. The DNA of the CDR3 is TGTGCCACCAGCAGAGATATGGCCCTCACGGATACGCAGTATTTT. It codes for CATSRDMALTDTQYF.

This clone showed up many times. The V call is TRBV20-1, the J call TRBJ1-1; D unresolved. V was clipped by 6 bases and J by 1 base, with 9 bases between them. This CDR3 has 12 amino acids. CDR1 is DFQATT, CDR2 SNEGSKA, per germline (reference sequence). This CDR3 reads CSARRKNTEAFF. CDR3 DNA: TGCAGTGCCCGTAGGAAGAACACTGAAGCTTTCTTT.

This clone has just a few counts. The rearrangement uses TRBV6-1 and TRBJ2-2; no clear D gene. Deletions cut 6 bases from V and 1 base from J, with 3 bases between. CDR1 is MNHNS and CDR2 is SASEGT in the germline V gene. The CDR3 has 12 amino acids. The CDR3 reads CASSRNTGELFF. CDR3 coding DNA: TGTGCCAGCAGCCGGAACACCGGGGAGCTGTTTTTT.

The chain carries TRBV5-1 and TRBJ2-7; 7 positions match TRBD2. The V and J ends lost 4 bases and 0 bases, in that order; junction bases with no gene match: 10. Germline V gene data show CDR1 as SGHRS and CDR2 as YFSETQ. The CDR3 is 16 residues long. As DNA, the CDR3 is TGCGCCAGCAGCCCGTGGTCTAGCGGAAGCTCCTACGAGCAGTACTTC. It is translated as CASSPWSSGSSYEQYF.

This clone was recorded many times. J is TRBJ2-1 and V is TRBV4-3; D uncertain. V shed 0 bases and J shed 6 bases, with 15 bases lying between them. Germline CDR1 reads LGHNA; CDR2 reads YSLEER. The CDR3 runs to 16 residues. Written as DNA, the CDR3 is TGCGCCAGCAGCCAAGATCTGACTTCTTATCTCAATGAGCAGTTCTTC. Translating gives CASSQDLTSYLNEQFF.

This clone occurred many times. This CDR3 is CSARDLWGGGEKLFF. The CDR3 DNA sequence: TGCAGTGCTAGAGATCTTTGGGGGGGCGGGGAAAAACTGTTTTTT. The chain couples TRBV20-1 to TRBJ1-4; perhaps TRBD1 as D (6 bases). Germline lookup yields CDR1 DFQATT and CDR2 SNEGSKA (reference sequence). The length of the CDR3 is 15 residues. With 0 bases removed from V and 8 bases from J, the gap between germline ends came to 16 bases.

This clone has ten or more counts. Other nucleotide sequences from this sample produce the same CDR3. The gene calls are TRBV27 and TRBJ2-2; D might be TRBD1 or TRBD2, each matching 6 bases. From germline, CDR1 is MNHEY and CDR2 SMNVEV (reference sequence). This CDR3 is built from 14 residues. CDR3 DNA: TGTGCTAGCGGTCGGACAGAGAACACCGGGGAGCTGTTTTTT. Translated: CASGRTENTGELFF.

In this sample, this clone turned up many times. This sequence joins TRBV14 and TRBJ1-5; 9 bases align to TRBD1. The CDR3 sequence is 16 residues long. V lost 4 bases and J lost 3; bases outside the gene matches: 7. CDR1 and CDR2 (germline): SGHDN, FVKESK. The CDR3: CASSRGTGISNQPQHF. Here the CDR3 DNA reads TGTGCCAGCAGCCGAGGGACAGGGATATCCAATCAGCCCCAGCATTTT.

This clone was seen ten or more times. The CDR3 loop reads CASSSQTGQTYEQYF. CDR3 sequence (DNA): TGTGCCAGCAGCTCACAGACAGGGCAGACCTACGAGCAGTACTTC. The chain links TRBV5-5 to TRBJ2-7, with 7 bases lining up with TRBD1. V was clipped by 3 bases and J by 2 bases; unmatched bases: 8. Germline CDR1 is SGHKS and CDR2 is YYEKEE (reference sequence). The CDR3 length is 15 residues. Based on the CDR3 plus reference TRBV5-5 and TRBJ2-7, the full variable domain is DAGVTQSPTHLIKTRGQQVTLRCSPISGHKSVSWYQQVLGQGPQFIFQYYEKEERGRGNFPDRFSARQFPNYSSELNVNALLLGDSALYLCASSSQTGQTYEQYFGPGTRLTVT.